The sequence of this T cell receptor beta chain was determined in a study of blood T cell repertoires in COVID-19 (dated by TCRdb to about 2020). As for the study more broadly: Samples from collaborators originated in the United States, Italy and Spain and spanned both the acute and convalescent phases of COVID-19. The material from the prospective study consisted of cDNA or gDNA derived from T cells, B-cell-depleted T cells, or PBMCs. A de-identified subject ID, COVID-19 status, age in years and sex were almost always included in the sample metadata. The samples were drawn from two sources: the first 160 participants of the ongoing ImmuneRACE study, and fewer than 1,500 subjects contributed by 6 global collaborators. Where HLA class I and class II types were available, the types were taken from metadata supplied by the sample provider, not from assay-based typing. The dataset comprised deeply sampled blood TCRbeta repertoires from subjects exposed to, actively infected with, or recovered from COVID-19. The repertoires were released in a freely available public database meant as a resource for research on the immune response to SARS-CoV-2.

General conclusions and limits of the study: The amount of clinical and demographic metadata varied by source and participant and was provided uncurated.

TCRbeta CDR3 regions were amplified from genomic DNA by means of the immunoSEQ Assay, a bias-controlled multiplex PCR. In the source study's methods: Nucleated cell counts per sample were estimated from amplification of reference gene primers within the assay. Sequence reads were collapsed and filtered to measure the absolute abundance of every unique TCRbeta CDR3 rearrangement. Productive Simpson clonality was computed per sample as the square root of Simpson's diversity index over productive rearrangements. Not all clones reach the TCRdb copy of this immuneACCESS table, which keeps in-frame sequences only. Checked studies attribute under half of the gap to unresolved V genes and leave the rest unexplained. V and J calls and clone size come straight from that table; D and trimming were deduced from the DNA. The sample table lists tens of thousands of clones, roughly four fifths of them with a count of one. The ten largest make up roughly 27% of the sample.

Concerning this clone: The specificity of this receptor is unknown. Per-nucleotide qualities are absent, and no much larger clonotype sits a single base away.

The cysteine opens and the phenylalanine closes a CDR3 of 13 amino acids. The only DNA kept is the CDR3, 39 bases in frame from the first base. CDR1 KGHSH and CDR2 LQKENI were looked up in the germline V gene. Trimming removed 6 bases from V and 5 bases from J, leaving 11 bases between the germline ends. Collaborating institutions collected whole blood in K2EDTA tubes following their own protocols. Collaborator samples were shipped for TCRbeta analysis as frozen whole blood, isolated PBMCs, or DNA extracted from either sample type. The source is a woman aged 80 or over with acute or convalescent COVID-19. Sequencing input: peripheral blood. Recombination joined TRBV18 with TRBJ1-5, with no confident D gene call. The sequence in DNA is TGTGCCAGCTCTCTAAAGGAGGATCAGCCCCAGCATTTT. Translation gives CASSLKEDQPQHF. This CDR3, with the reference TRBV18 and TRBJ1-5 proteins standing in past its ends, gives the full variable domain NAGVMQNPRHLVRRRGQEARLRCSPMKGHSHVYWYRQLPEEGLKFMVYLQKENIIDESGMPKERFSAEFPKEGPSILRIQQVVRGDSAAYFCASSLKEDQPQHFGDGTRLSIL.